The present entry profiles one TCR beta chain with its context. The antigen remains unidentified. Other DNA sequences within the sample encode an identical CDR3. Each cell subset's genomic DNA was divided evenly among several immunoSEQ plates. Sorted-subset replicate PCR reactions contained approximately 190 ng DNA, corresponding to some 28,000 T cell genomes. Generated by immunoSEQ multiplex PCR, the TCRdb table keeps only in-frame clones and is missing some. The sample lists about a million clones, about 76% seen once, with around 1.5% in the top ten. It was into CD45RA+ naive and CD45RA-negative memory subsets that the CD4+ cells were split. The sample is drawn from a study of shared clonotypes between healthy human individuals. Whole-study findings and limits: Among a handful of donors, about 4.6% of naive CD4 clonotypes were found in common.

Between the trimmed V and J ends, which lost 5 bases and 3 bases, there was a span of 8 bases. The CDR3 runs 12 residues. Germline CDR1 reads SGHAT; CDR2 reads FQNNGV. The chain couples TRBV11-2 to TRBJ2-7, with D perhaps matching TRBD1 (5 bases). The receptor was derived from a man in his late teens or twenties in good health. Sequenced: memory CD4+ T cells sorted from blood. Subset in this sample: CD45RA-negative fraction. The CDR3 DNA is TGTGCCAGCAGCCCCCAGGGCTACGAGCAGTACTTC. Its translation: CASSPQGYEQYF.